The next 7 T cell receptor beta chains were all read from a single sample in a study of neurological immune-mediated disorders. MiXCR, applied by TCRdb to the 5' RACE reads, yields one record per CDR3 protein. Among around 20,000 distinct CDR3 sequences listed, 5% to 7% were seen once. Sequencing was performed on CD8+ T cells from blood. The source of these receptors is a young man in good health.

This clonotype appeared many times. This chain links TRBV7-8 with TRBJ2-1; 10 nucleotides line up with TRBD2. This CDR3 contains 17 residues. CDR1 and CDR2 (germline): SGHVS, FQNEAQ. The V segment lost 5 bases and the J segment 8 bases; nucleotides outside the gene matches: 15. The CDR3 loop reads CASSQEAIAGGLDEQFF. The CDR3 DNA reads as TGTGCCAGCAGCCAGGAGGCCATAGCGGGGGGCTTAGATGAGCAGTTCTTC.

The table lists this clonotype with many counts. The chain links TRBV6-1 to TRBJ1-1; D perhaps matches TRBD1 (5 bases). V dropped 6 bases and J dropped 3 bases, with 11 bases sitting between them. Germline V lookup: CDR1 MNHNS, CDR2 SASEGT. This CDR3 contains 13 residues. The CDR3 is CASRDPGYTEAFF. CDR3 nucleotide sequence: TGTGCCAGCAGAGATCCAGGGTACACTGAAGCTTTCTTT.

This clonotype was found a few times. This sequence joins TRBV20-1 and TRBJ1-1; D gene uncertain. V lost 3 bases, J lost 5 bases, and 4 bases lay in between. The germline V gene encodes CDR1 DFQATT and CDR2 SNEGSKA (reference sequence). CDR3 size: 10 residues. The chain's CDR3 is CSARDTEAFF. In DNA, the CDR3 is TGCAGTGCTAGGGATACTGAAGCTTTCTTT.

The chain carries TRBV19 and TRBJ2-7; 10 bases match TRBD1. This CDR3 is built from 13 residues. CDR1 LNHDA and CDR2 SQIVND come from the germline V gene (reference sequence). Trimming removed 6 bases from V and 7 bases from J; junction bases left unmatched: 6. CDR3 loop: CASRLTGGGEQYF. In DNA form, the CDR3 reads TGTGCCAGTAGGTTGACAGGGGGCGGAGAGCAGTACTTC.

This clonotype occurred many times. The chain links TRBV9 to TRBJ2-5; D remains unclear. The V end lost 0 bases, the J end lost 3 bases, and 12 bases lay between the germline ends. In germline, CDR1 is SGDLS, CDR2 YYNGEE. There are 15 residues in the CDR3. The chain's CDR3 is CASSVDVQLEETQYF. The CDR3 DNA reads TGTGCCAGCAGCGTAGACGTACAATTGGAAGAGACCCAGTACTTC.

This clonotype was found many times. CDR3 protein: CSAMNRLPTLEGYTF. CDR3 coding DNA: TGCAGTGCGATGAACAGGCTACCAACACTGGAGGGCTACACCTTC. V and J are TRBV20-1 and TRBJ1-2; tentatively, D is TRBD1 (5 bases). CDR1 DFQATT and CDR2 SNEGSKA come from the germline V gene (reference sequence). The CDR3 length is 15 residues. The V end was cut by 6 bases, the J end by 8 bases, with 25 bases between.

In this sample, this clonotype turned up many times. This chain connects TRBV29-1 to TRBJ2-2; D is unresolved. The CDR3 consists of 11 residues. The ends were cut back, 4 bases at V and 7 bases at J, with 7 bases in the middle. CDR1 is SQVTM and CDR2 is ANQGSEA in the germline V gene. The CDR3 nucleotides are TGCAGCGTTGCGCGGAACGGGGAGCTGTTTTTT. Residues: CSVARNGELFF.